These 9 T cell receptor beta chains were sequenced from one sample in a study of blood T cell repertoires in COVID-19. Here immunoSEQ multiplex PCR was the method, and the copy in TCRdb shows in-frame clones only, minus some. The table shows 200,000 to 300,000 clones, with about 86% occurring only once. The source material was PBMCs or T cells enriched from blood (not recorded which). These TCRs come from a woman in her forties with acute COVID-19.

This clone was counted at least ten times. The chain couples TRBV24-1 to TRBJ2-3; D possibly corresponds to TRBD1 (5 bases). Trimming removed 7 bases at V and 3 bases at J, with 19 bases between. The CDR3 totals 16 residues. Germline CDR1 reads KGHDR; CDR2 reads SFDVKD. For the CDR3, the DNA is TGTGCCACCAGCCAGGGTACCTCAGATGGGACAGATACGCAGTATTTT. It codes for CATSQGTSDGTDTQYF.

The rearrangement uses TRBV14 and TRBJ2-5; D not resolved. The CDR3 consists of 14 residues. Trimming took off 0 bases at V and 4 bases at J, with 9 bases between the two ends. Germline lookup yields CDR1 SGHDN and CDR2 FVKESK. The CDR3 sequence is CASSQEERAETQYF. The CDR3 nucleotides read TGTGCCAGCAGCCAAGAAGAGAGAGCAGAGACCCAGTACTTC.

The V gene is TRBV6-6, the J gene TRBJ2-7; 8 bases fit TRBD1. Germline-derived CDR1 and CDR2 are MNHNY and SVGAGI (reference sequence). With V trimmed by 4 bases and J by 3 bases, 5 bases remained unmatched. This CDR3 region has 14 residues. Here the CDR3 reads CASSSTGQDYEQYF. The CDR3 region has the DNA TGTGCCAGCAGTTCCACGGGACAGGACTACGAGCAGTACTTC.

V gene TRBV7-9 combines with J gene TRBJ2-1; 10 bases map to TRBD2. CDR3 length: 14 residues. CDR1 SEHNR and CDR2 FQNEAQ come from the germline V gene (reference sequence). V lost 5 bases and J lost 5; bases outside the gene matches: 3. CDR3 DNA sequence: TGTGCCAGCAGCCCCGGGACTAGCGACAATGAGCAGTTCTTC. It is translated as CASSPGTSDNEQFF.

The V and J genes are TRBV21-1 and TRBJ2-7; the D call of TRBD2 is as the table states it, not checked on the DNA. TRBV21-1 is described as a pseudogene. The CDR3 runs 16 residues. The chain's CDR3 is CASSKAVPGLAREQYF. DNA of the CDR3: TGTGCCAGCAGCAAAGCGGTACCGGGACTAGCGCGGGAGCAGTACTTC.

The CDR3 DNA reads as TGTGCCAGCAGCGTAGTAGGCAGCAGACTCTCTGGAAACACCATATATTTT. Its protein product is CASSVVGSRLSGNTIYF. J is TRBJ1-3 and V is TRBV9; D is unresolved. The germline gives CDR1 SGDLS, CDR2 YYNGEE. CDR3 length equals 17 residues. Trimming stripped 0 bases from V and 0 bases from J, with 13 bases between.

This clone was observed a handful of times. The rearrangement links TRBV19 to TRBJ1-1; possibly TRBD1 for D (6 bases). This CDR3 comprises 13 residues. Germline values: CDR1 LNHDA, CDR2 SQIVND (reference sequence). The V gene lost 1 base and the J gene lost 5 bases, with 8 bases spanning the gap. CDR3 region: CASSIVDRTEAFF. The CDR3 nucleotides read TGTGCCAGTAGTATAGTAGACAGGACTGAAGCTTTCTTT.

The chain carries TRBV19 and TRBJ1-5; no firm D call. Germline V lookup: CDR1 LNHDA, CDR2 SQIVND (reference sequence). There are 12 residues in the CDR3. The V gene lost 11 bases and the J gene lost 0 bases, with 8 bases spanning the gap. In DNA, the CDR3 is TGTGCCGTATCTTCTAGCAATCAGCCCCAGCATTTT. Translating gives CAVSSSNQPQHF.

The gene calls are TRBV5-6 and TRBJ2-1; TRBD1 matches at 10 bases. Germline CDR1 SGHDT, CDR2 YYEEEE. The CDR3 has 15 residues. With 5 bases clipped from V and 6 bases from J, the junction kept 8 bases outside the gene matches. The CDR3 coding sequence is TGTGCCAGCAGACCCGGGACAGGGGTGGGCAATGAGCAGTTCTTC. The encoded protein is CASRPGTGVGNEQFF.